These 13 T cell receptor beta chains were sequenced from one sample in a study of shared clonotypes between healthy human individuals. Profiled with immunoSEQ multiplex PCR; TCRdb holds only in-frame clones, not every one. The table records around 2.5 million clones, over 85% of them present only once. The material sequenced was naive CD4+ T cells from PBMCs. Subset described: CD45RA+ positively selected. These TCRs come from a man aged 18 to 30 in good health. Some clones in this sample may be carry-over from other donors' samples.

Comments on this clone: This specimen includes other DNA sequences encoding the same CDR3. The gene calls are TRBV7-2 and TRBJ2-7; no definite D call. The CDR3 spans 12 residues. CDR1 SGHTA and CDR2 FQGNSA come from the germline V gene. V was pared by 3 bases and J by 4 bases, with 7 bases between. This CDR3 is CASSLGRYEQYF. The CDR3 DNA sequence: TGTGCCAGCAGCTTGGGTCGGTACGAGCAGTACTTC.

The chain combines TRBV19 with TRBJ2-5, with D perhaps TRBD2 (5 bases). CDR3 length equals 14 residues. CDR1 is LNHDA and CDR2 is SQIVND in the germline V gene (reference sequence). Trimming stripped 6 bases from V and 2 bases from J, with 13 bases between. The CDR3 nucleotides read TGTGCCAGTAGCGGCAGGAGAGGGCAAGAGACCCAGTACTTC. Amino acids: CASSGRRGQETQYF.

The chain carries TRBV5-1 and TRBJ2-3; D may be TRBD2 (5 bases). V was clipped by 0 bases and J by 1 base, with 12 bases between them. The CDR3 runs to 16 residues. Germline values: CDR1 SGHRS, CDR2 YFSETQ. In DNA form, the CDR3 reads TGCGCCAGCAGCTTGGCCGGGGAGAGACGCACAGATACGCAGTATTTT. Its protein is CASSLAGERRTDTQYF.

The CDR3 bases are TGTGCCAGTGGACGGGACAGGGGGAGCGAAAAACTGTTTTTT. It is translated as CASGRDRGSEKLFF. J is TRBJ1-4 and V is TRBV19; TRBD1 matches at 11 bases. This CDR3 spans 14 amino acids. With 8 bases clipped from V and 8 bases from J, the junction kept 7 bases outside the gene matches. Germline CDR1 reads LNHDA; CDR2 reads SQIVND (reference sequence). Combining the CDR3 with reference TRBV19 and TRBJ1-4 gives the whole variable domain DGGITQSPKYLFRKEGQNVTLSCEQNLNHDAMYWYRQDPGQGLRLIYYSQIVNDFQKGDIAEGYSVSREKKESFPLTVTSAQKNPTAFYLCASGRDRGSEKLFFGSGTQLSVL.

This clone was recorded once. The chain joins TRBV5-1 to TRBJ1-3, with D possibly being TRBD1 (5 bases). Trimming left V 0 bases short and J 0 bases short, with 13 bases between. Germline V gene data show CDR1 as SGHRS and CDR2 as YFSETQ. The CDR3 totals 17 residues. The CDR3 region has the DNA TGCGCCAGCAGCTTGGATGGTGCCGGGACCTCTGGAAACACCATATATTTT. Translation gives CASSLDGAGTSGNTIYF.

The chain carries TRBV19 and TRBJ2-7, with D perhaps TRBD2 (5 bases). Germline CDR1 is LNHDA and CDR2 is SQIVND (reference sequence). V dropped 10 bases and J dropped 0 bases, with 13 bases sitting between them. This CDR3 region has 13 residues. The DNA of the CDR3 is TGTGCCACCCAAAACCGGGACTCCTACGAGCAGTACTTC. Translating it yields CATQNRDSYEQYF.

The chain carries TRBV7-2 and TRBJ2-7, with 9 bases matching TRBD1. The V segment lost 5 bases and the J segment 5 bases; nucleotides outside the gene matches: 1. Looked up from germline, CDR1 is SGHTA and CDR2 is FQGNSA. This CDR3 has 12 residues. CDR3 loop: CASSRDRDEQYF. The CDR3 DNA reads TGTGCCAGCAGCCGGGACAGGGACGAGCAGTACTTC. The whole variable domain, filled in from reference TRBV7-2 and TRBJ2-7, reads GAGVSQSPSNKVTEKGKDVELRCDPISGHTALYWYRQSLGQGLEFLIYFQGNSAPDKSGLPSDRFSAERTGGSVSTLTIQRTQQEDSAVYLCASSRDRDEQYFGPGTRLTVT.

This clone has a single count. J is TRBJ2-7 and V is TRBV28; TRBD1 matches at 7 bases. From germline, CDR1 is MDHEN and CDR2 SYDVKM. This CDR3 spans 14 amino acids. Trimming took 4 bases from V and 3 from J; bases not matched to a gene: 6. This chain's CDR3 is CASSYRGPGYEQYF. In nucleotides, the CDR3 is TGTGCCAGCAGTTACAGGGGCCCGGGCTACGAGCAGTACTTC.

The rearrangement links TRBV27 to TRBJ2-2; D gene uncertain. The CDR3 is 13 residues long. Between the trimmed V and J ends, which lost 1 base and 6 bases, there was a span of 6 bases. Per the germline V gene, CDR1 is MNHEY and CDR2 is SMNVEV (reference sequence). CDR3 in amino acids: CASSLYRPGELFF. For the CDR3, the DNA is TGTGCCAGCAGTTTATATAGGCCCGGGGAGCTGTTTTTT.

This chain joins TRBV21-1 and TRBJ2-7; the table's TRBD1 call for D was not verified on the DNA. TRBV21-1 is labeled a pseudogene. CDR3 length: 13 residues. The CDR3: CASSPTGPYEQYF. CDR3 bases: TGTGCCAGCAGTCCGACAGGGCCCTACGAGCAGTACTTC.

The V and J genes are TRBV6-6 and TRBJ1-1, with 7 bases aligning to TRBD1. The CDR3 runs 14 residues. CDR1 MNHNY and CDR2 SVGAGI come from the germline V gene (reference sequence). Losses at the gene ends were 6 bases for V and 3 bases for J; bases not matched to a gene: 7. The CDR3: CASRQGSRDTEAFF. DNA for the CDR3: TGTGCCAGCAGACAGGGGAGTAGGGACACTGAAGCTTTCTTT.

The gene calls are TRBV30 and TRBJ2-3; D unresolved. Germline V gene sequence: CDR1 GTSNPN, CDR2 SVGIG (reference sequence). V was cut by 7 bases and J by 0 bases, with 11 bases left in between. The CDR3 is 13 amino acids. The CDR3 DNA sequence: TGTGCCTCTTTGGGTTCTAGCACAGATACGCAGTATTTT. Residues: CASLGSSTDTQYF.

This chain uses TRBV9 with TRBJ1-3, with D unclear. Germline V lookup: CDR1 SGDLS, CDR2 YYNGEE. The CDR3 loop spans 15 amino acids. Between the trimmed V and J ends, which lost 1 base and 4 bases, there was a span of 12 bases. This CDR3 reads CASSVYFGEGNTIYF. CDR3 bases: TGTGCCAGCAGCGTATACTTCGGAGAGGGAAACACCATATATTTT.